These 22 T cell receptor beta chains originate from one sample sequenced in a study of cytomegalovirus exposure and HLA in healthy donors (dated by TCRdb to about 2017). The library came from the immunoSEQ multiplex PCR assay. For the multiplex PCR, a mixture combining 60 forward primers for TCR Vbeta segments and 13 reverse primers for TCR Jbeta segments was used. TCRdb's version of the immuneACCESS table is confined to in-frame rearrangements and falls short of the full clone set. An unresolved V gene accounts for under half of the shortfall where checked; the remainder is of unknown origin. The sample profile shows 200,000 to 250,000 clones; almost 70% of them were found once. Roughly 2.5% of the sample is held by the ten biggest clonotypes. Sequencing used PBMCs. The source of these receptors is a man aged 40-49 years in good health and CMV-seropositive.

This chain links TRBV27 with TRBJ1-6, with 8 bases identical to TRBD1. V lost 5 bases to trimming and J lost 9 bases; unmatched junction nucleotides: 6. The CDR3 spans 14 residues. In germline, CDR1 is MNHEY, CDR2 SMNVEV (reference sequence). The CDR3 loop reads CASSLDRGGSPLHF. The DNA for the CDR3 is TGTGCCAGCAGTCTCGACAGGGGAGGTTCACCCCTCCACTTT.

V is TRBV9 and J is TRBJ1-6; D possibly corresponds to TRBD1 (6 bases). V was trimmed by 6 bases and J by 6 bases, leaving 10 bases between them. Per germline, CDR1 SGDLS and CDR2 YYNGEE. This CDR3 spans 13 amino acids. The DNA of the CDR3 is TGTGCCAGCAAGAGGACAGTTAATTCACCCCTCCACTTT. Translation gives CASKRTVNSPLHF.

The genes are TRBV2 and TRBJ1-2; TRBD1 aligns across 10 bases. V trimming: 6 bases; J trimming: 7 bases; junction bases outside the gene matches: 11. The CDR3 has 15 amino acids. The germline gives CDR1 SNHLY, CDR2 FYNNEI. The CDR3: CASRSSGQGICGYTF. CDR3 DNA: TGTGCCAGCAGATCCTCGGGACAGGGGATTTGTGGCTACACCTTC.

The DNA for the CDR3 is TGCGCCAGCAGCTCGATTTTGGACGGGAGTACAGCTGAAGCTTTCTTT. This sequence encodes CASSSILDGSTAEAFF. V and J are TRBV5-1 and TRBJ1-1; D call uncertain. This CDR3 has 16 residues. CDR1 is SGHRS, CDR2 YFSETQ, per germline. V lost 3 bases and J 6 bases, leaving 21 bases between the germline ends.

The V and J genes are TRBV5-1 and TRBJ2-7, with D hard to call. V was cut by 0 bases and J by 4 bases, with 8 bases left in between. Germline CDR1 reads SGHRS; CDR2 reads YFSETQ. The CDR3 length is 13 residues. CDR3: CASSLEQPYEQYF. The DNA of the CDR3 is TGCGCCAGCAGCTTGGAACAGCCTTACGAGCAGTACTTC.

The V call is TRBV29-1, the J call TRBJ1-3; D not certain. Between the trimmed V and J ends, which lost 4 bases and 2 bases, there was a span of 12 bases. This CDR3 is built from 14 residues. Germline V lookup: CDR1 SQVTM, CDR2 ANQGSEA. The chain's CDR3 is CSVVPRGPGNTIYF. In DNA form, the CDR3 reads TGCAGCGTTGTCCCTCGAGGTCCTGGAAACACCATATATTTT.

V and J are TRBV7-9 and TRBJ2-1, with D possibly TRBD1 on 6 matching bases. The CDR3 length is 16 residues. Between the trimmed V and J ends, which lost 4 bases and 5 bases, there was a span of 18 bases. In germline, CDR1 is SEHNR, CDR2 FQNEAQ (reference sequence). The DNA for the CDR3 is TGTGCCAGCAGCTCGATTTCAGGGGATGTCGACAATGAGCAGTTCTTC. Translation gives CASSSISGDVDNEQFF. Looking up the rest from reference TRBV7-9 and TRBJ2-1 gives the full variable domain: DTGVSQNPRHKITKRGQNVTFRCDPISEHNRLYWYRQTLGQGPEFLTYFQNEAQLEKSRLLSDRFSAERPKGSFSTLEIQRTEQGDSAMYLCASSSISGDVDNEQFFGPGTRLTVL.

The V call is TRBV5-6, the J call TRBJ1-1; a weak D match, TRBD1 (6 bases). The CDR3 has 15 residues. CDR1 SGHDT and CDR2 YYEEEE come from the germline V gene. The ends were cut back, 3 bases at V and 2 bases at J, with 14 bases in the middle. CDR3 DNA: TGTGCCAGCAGCTCCCCCAGGGGTCGTAACACTGAAGCTTTCTTT. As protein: CASSSPRGRNTEAFF.

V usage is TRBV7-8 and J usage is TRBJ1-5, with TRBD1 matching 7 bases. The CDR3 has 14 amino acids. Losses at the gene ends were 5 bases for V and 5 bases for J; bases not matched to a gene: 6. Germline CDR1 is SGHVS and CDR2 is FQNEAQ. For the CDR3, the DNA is TGTGCCAGCAGCCAGCACAGGGGCCATCAGCCCCAGCATTTT. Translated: CASSQHRGHQPQHF.

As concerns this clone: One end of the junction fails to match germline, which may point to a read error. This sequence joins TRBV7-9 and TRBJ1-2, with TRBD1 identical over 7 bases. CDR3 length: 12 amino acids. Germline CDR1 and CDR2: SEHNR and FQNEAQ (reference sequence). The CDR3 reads CSSSFPGGGYTF. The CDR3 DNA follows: TGTTCCAGCAGCTTTCCAGGGGGAGGCTACACCTTC.

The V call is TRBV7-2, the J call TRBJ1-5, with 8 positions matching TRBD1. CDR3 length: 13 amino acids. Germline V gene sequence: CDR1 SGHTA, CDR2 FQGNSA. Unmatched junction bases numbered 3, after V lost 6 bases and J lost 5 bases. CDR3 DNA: TGTGCCAGCAGTTACAGGGGGGATCAGCCCCAGCATTTT. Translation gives CASSYRGDQPQHF.

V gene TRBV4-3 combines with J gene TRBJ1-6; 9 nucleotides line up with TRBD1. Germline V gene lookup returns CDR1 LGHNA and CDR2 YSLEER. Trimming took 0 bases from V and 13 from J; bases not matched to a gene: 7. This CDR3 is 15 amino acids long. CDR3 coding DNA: TGCGCCAGCAGCCAAGAAAGACAGGGGGTAGTCCCCCTCCACTTT. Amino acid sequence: CASSQERQGVVPLHF.

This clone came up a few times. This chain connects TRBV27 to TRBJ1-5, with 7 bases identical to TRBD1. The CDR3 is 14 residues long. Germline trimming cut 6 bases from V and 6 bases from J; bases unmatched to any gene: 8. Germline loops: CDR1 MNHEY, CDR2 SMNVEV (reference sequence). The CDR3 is CASRPTGLVQPQHF. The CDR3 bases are TGTGCCAGCAGACCGACAGGGTTGGTTCAGCCCCAGCATTTT.

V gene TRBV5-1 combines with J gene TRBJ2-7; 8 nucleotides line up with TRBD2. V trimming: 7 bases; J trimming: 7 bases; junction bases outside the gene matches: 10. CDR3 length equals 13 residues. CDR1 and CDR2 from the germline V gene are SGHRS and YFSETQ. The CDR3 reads CASGTSGPREQYF. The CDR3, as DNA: TGCGCCAGCGGCACTAGCGGACCTCGGGAGCAGTACTTC.

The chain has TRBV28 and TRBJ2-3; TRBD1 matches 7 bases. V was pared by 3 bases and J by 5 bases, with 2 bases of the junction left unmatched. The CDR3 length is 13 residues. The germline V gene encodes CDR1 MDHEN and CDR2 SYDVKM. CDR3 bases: TGTGCCAGCAGTTTTGCAGGGGGAGATACGCAGTATTTT. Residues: CASSFAGGDTQYF.

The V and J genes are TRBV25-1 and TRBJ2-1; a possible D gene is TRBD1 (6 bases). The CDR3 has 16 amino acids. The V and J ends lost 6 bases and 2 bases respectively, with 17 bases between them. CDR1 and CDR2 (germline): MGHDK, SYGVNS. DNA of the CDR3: TGTGCCAGCAGCCCCGAGGTGGGGGCCCCCTACAATGAGCAGTTCTTC. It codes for CASSPEVGAPYNEQFF.

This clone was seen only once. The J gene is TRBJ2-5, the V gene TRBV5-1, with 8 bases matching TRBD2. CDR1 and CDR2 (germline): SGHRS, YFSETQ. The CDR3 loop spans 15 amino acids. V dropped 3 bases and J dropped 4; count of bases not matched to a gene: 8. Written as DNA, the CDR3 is TGCGCCAGCAGCTCGGGGGGGCCAGAGGCAGAGACCCAGTACTTC. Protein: CASSSGGPEAETQYF.

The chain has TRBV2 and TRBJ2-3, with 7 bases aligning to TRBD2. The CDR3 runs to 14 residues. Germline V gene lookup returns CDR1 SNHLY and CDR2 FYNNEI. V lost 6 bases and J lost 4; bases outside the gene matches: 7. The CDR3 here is CASRAGEGSDTQYF. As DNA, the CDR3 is TGTGCCAGCAGGGCCGGGGAGGGGTCAGATACGCAGTATTTT.

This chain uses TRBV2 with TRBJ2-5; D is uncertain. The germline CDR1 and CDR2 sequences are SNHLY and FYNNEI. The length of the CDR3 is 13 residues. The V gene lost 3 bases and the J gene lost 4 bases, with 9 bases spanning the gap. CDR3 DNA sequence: TGTGCCAGCAGTGACAGCGAGTTAGAGACCCAGTACTTC. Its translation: CASSDSELETQYF.

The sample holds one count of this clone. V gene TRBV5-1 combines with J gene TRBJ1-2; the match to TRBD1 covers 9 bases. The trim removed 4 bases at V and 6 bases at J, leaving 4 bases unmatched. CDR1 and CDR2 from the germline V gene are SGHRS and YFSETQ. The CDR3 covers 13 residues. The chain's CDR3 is CASSPTGGNGYTF. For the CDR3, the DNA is TGCGCCAGCAGCCCGACAGGGGGAAATGGCTACACCTTC.

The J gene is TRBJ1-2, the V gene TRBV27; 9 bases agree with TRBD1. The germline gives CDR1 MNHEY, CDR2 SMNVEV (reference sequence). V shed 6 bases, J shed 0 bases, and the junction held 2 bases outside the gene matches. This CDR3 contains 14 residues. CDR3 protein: CASRDRGANYGYTF. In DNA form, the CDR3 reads TGTGCCAGCAGAGACAGGGGGGCTAACTATGGCTACACCTTC.

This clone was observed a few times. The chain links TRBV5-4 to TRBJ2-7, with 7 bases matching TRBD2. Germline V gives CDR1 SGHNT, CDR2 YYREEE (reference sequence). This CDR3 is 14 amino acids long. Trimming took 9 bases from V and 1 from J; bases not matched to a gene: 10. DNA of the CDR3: TGTGCCACCGAGCTTGGCGGGGGATCCTACGAGCAGTACTTC. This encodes CATELGGGSYEQYF.